The 2 T cell receptor beta chains listed next were all sequenced from one sample in a study of T cell repertoires in ileal Crohn's disease (dated by TCRdb to the late 2010s). Libraries were prepared through the immunoSEQ multiplex PCR assay. The source is immuneACCESS, and TCRdb retained only in-frame sequences with V and J called. Part of the clones is not carried over; for the studies checked, unresolved V genes explain less than half of this, and the remainder is unexplained. The sample yields some 6,000 clones; approximately 80% were counted once. The biggest ten clones account for around 39% of the sample. In light of the paper, this sample's time point label describes: inflamed ileum from the surgical specimen. Sequenced sample: ileal tissue. Receptors originate from an adult with Crohn's disease.

The chain recombines TRBV18 with TRBJ1-1, with D unresolved. The CDR3 totals 10 residues. The V gene's germline CDR1 is KGHSH and CDR2 LQKENI. Trimming stripped 5 bases from V and 10 bases from J, with 8 bases between. The CDR3 DNA follows: TGTGCCAGCTCAGGAGGGATAGCTTTCTTT. Its translation: CASSGGIAFF.

This chain uses TRBV30 with TRBJ1-1; tentative D call: TRBD1 (6 bases). Per the germline V gene, CDR1 is GTSNPN and CDR2 is SVGIG (reference sequence). Deletions cut 0 bases from V and 2 bases from J, with 13 bases between. CDR3 length equals 15 residues. The CDR3 loop reads CAWSVARTANTEAFF. CDR3 DNA: TGTGCCTGGAGTGTAGCCCGGACAGCTAACACTGAAGCTTTCTTT. Supplemented by reference TRBV30 and TRBJ1-1, the full variable domain reads SQTIHQWPATLVQPVGSPLSLECTVEGTSNPNLYWYRQAAGRGLQLLFYSVGIGQISSEVPQNLSASRPQDRQFILSSKKLLLSDSGFYLCAWSVARTANTEAFFGQGTRLTVV.